The entry below gives a single T cell receptor (beta chain) sequence along with its context. These data come from a study of cytomegalovirus exposure and HLA in healthy donors. The wider study: Previous work identified 90 million to 130 million unique TCR beta sequences from about 179 million T cells.

Healthy bone marrow donors formed the donor group. Germline values: CDR1 LNHDA, CDR2 SQIVND (reference sequence). V lost 8 bases, J lost 3 bases, and 8 bases lay in between. The CDR3 is 12 residues long. The PCR contained 60 Vbeta and 13 Jbeta primers. Repertoires were generated with immunoSEQ multiplex PCR, while TCRdb's copy carries only in-frame clones and drops some. This table has some 97,000 clones, around three quarters appearing once. The receptor comes from a female donor in good health and CMV-seropositive. The sequenced sample consisted of PBMCs. The chain is built from TRBV19 and TRBJ1-3; D uncertain. The DNA of the CDR3 is TGTGCCAGTTTGGGAGATGGAAACACCATATATTTT. Protein sequence: CASLGDGNTIYF.